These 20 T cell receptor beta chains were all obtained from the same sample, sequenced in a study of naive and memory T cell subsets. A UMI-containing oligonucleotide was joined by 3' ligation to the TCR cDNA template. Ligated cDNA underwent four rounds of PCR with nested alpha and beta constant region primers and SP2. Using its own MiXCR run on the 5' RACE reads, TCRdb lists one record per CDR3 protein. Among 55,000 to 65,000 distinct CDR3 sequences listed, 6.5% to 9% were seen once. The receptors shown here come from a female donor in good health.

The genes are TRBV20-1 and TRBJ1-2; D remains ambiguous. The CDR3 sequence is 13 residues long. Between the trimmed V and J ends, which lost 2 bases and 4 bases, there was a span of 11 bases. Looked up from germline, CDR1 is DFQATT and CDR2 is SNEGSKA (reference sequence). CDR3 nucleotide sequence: TGCAGTGCTAGATTTCCCGCGGGCTATGGCTACACCTTC. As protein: CSARFPAGYGYTF.

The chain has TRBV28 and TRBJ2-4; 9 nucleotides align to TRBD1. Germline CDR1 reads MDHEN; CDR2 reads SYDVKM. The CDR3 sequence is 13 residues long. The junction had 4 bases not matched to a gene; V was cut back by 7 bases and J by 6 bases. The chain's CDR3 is CASMGQGVNIQYF. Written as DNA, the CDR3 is TGTGCCAGCATGGGACAGGGAGTAAACATTCAGTACTTC.

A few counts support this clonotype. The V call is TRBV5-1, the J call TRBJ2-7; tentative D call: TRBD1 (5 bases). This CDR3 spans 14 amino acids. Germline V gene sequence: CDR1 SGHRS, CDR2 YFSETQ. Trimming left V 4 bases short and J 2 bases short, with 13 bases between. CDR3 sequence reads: CASSLEGEAYEQYF. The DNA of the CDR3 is TGCGCCAGCAGCCTGGAAGGGGAAGCCTACGAGCAGTACTTC.

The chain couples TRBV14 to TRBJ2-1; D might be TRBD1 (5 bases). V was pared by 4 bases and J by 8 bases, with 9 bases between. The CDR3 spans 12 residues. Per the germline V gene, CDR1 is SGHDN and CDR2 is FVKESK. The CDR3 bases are TGTGCCAGCAGCCTCCAGGGCTATGAGCAGTTCTTC. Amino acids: CASSLQGYEQFF.

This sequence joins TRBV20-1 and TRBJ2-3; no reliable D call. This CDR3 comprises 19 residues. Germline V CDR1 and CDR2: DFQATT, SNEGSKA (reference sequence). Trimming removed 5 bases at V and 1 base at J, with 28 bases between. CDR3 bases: TGCAGTGCTCCGGACCAGACTTCGCGCATAGACCGGCGCACAGATACGCAGTATTTT. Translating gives CSAPDQTSRIDRRTDTQYF.

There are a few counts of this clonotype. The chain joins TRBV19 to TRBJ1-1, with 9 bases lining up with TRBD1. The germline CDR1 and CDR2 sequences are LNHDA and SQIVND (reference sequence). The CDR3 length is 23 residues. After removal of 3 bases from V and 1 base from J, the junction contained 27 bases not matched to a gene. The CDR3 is CASSIRPPGTGWRGYKKNTEAFF. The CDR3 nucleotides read TGTGCCAGTAGTATCCGCCCCCCCGGGACAGGGTGGAGAGGTTACAAAAAGAACACTGAAGCTTTCTTT.

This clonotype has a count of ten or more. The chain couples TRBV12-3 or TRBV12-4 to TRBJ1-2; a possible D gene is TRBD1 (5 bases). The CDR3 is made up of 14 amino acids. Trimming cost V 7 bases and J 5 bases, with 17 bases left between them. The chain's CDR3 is CASTFLTGGYGYTF. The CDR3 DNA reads TGTGCCAGCACCTTTTTAACCGGGGGGTATGGCTACACCTTC.

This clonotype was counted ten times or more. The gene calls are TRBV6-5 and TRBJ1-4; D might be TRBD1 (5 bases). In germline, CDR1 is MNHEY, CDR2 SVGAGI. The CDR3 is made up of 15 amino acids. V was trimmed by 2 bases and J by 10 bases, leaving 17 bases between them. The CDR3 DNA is TGTGCCAGCAGTTACCCCGGGACCCCTCCGGGAAAACTGTTTTTT. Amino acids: CASSYPGTPPGKLFF.

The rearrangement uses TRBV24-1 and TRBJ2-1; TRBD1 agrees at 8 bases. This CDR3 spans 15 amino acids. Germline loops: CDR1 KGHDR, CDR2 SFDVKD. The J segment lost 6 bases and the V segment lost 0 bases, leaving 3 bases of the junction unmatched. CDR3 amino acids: CATSDLITGGNEQFF. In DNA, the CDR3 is TGTGCCACCAGTGATTTGATAACAGGGGGCAATGAGCAGTTCTTC.

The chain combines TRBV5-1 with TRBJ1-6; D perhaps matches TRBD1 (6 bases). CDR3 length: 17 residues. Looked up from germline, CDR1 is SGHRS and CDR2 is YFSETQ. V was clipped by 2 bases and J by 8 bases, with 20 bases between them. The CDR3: CASSFTGTSILDSPLHF. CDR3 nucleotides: TGCGCCAGCAGCTTTACAGGGACGAGTATTCTGGATTCACCCCTCCACTTT.

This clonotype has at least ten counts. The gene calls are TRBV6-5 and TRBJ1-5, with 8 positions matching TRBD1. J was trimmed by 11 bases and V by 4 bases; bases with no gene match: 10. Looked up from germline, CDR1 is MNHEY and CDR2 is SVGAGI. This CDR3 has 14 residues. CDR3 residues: CASSLGQATGAQHF. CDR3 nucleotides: TGTGCCAGCAGTTTGGGACAGGCCACCGGAGCCCAGCATTTT.

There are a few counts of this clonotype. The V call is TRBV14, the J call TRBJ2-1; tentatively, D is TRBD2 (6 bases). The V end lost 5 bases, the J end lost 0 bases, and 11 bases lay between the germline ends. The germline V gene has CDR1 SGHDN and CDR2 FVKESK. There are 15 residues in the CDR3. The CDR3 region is CASSFGGSSYNEQFF. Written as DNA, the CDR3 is TGTGCCAGCAGCTTCGGGGGTAGCTCCTACAATGAGCAGTTCTTC.

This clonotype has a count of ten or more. CDR3 nucleotide sequence: TGTGCCAGCAGTTACCTTGGAAGGGGGGCCTCCGCGGACGAAGCTTTCTTT. Translating gives CASSYLGRGASADEAFF. The chain combines TRBV6-5 with TRBJ1-1; possibly TRBD1 for D (6 bases). Looked up from germline, CDR1 is MNHEY and CDR2 is SVGAGI. The V gene lost 2 bases and the J gene lost 8 bases, with 24 bases spanning the gap. The CDR3 is made up of 17 amino acids.

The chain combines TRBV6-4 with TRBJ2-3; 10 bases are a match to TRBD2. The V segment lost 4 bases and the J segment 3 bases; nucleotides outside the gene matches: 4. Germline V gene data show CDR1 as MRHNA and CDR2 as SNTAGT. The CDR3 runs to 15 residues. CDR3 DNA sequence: TGTGCCAGCAGTGTGGCTAGCGGGAGTACAGATACGCAGTATTTT. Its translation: CASSVASGSTDTQYF.

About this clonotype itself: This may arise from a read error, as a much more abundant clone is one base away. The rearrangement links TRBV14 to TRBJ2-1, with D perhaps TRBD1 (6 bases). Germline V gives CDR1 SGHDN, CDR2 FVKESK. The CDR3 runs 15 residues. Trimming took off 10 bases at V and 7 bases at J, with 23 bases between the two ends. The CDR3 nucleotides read TGTGCCACCGAGGGGTCAAACAGGGTCGCAAATGAGCAGTTCTTC. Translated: CATEGSNRVANEQFF.

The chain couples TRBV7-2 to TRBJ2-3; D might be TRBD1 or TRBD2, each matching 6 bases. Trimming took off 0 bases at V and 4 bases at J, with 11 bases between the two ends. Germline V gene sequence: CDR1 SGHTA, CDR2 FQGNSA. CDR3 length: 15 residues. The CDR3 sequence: CASSLAQGRPDTQYF. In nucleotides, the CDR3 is TGTGCCAGCAGCTTAGCTCAGGGGAGGCCAGATACGCAGTATTTT.

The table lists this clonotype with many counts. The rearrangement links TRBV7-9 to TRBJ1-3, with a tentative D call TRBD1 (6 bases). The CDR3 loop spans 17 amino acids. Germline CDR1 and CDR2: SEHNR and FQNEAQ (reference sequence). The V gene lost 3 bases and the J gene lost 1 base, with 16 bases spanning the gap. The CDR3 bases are TGTGCCAGCAGCTTTTCCCTAGACAGGACGTCTGGAAACACCATATATTTT. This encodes CASSFSLDRTSGNTIYF.

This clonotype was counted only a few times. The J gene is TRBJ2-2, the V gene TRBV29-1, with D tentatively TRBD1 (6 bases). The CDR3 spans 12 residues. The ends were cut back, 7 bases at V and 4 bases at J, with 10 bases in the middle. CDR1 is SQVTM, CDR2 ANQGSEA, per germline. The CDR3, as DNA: TGCAGCGAGAAGGACAGCACCGGGGAGCTGTTTTTT. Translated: CSEKDSTGELFF.

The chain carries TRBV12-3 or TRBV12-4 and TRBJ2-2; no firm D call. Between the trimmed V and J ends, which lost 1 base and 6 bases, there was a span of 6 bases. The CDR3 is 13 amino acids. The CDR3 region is CASSLGGPGELFF. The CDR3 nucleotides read TGTGCCAGCAGTTTAGGTGGACCCGGGGAGCTGTTTTTT.

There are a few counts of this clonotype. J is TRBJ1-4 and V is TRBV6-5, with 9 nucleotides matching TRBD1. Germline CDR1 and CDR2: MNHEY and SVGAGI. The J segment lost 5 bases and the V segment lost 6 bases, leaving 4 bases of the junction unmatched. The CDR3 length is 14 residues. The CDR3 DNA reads TGTGCCAGCAGGGGACAGGGAAAGAATGAAAAACTGTTTTTT. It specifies CASRGQGKNEKLFF.